This T cell receptor beta chain derives from a study of T cell responses to AZD1222 COVID-19 vaccine. V shed 7 bases and J shed 9 bases, with 9 bases lying between them. Per germline, CDR1 SNHLY and CDR2 FYNNEI. This CDR3 region has 10 residues. Data came from immunoSEQ multiplex PCR; TCRdb stores just in-frame clones and leaves some out. Of 180,000 or so clones listed, around nine tenths are singletons. The TCR was taken from an adult who received the AZD1222 COVID-19 vaccine. Material: peripheral blood, obtained 28 days after the second AZD1222 dose. This rearrangement joins TRBV2 to TRBJ1-1; no reliable D call. For the CDR3, the DNA is TGTGCCAGCATGTTGACCCAAGCTTTCTTT. This translates into CASMLTQAFF.